This TCR beta chain was sequenced for a study of CXCR3-negative and CXCR3-positive naive CD8 T cells. Naive CD8+ T cells showed a CD45RO-CCR7+CD27+CD95- phenotype. UMI-labeled 5' RACE yielded the TRB cDNA libraries. With the 5' RACE reads reprocessed, TCRdb shows one record per CDR3 protein and no DNA. The sample has fewer than 60,000 distinct CDR3 sequences, and its top ten clones hold over 1.2%. The CDR3 spans 15 residues. Per germline, CDR1 SEHNR and CDR2 FQNEAQ (reference sequence). The sequence was collected from a human donor in good health. Some clones in this sample may be carry-over from other donors' samples. This chain uses TRBV7-9 with TRBJ2-7; TCRdb names TRBD1, which stays unverified in the absence of DNA. The specimen was naive CXCR3- CD8+ T cells from blood. Subset indicated: CD45RO-CCR7+CD27+CD95- naive CD8+ T cells lacking CXCR3 (TNR3-). CDR3: CASSLVTGPSYEQYF.